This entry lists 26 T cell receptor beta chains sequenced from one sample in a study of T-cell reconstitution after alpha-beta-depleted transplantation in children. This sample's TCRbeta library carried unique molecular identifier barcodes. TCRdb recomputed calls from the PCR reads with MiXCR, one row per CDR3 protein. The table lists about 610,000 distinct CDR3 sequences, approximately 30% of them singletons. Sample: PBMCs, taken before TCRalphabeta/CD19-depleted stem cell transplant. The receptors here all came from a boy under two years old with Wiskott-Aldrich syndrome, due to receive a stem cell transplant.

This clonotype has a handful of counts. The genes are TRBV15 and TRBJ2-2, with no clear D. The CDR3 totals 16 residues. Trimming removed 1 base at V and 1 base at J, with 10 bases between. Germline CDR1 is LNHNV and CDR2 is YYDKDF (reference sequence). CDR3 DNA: TGTGCCACCAGCAGAGGGTCGGGCGGGAACACCGGGGAGCTGTTTTTT. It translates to CATSRGSGGNTGELFF. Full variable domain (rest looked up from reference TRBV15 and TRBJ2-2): DAMVIQNPRYQVTQFGKPVTLSCSQTLNHNVMYWYQQKSSQAPKLLFHYYDKDFNNEADTPDNFQSRRPNTSFCFLDIRSPGLGDTAMYLCATSRGSGGNTGELFFGEGSRLTVL.

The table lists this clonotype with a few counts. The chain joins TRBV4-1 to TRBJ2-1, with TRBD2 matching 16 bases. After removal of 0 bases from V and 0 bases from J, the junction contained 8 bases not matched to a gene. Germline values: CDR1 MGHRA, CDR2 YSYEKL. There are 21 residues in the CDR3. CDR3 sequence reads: CASSQEGTSGRAQNSYNEQFF. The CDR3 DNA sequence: TGCGCCAGCAGCCAAGAAGGGACTAGCGGGAGGGCCCAAAACTCCTACAATGAGCAGTTCTTC.

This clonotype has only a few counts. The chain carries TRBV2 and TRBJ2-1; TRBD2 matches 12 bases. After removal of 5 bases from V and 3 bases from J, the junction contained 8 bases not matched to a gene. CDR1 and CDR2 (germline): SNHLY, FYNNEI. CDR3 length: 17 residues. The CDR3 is CASSPIRTSGNYNEQFF. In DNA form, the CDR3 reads TGTGCCAGCAGTCCAATAAGGACTAGCGGGAACTACAATGAGCAGTTCTTC.

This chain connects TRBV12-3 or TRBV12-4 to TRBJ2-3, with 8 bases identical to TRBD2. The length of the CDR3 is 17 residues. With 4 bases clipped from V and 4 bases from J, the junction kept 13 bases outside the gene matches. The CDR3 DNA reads TGTGCCAGCAGTTCCTTTCCGGGACTAGGCTTCTCAGATACGCAGTATTTT. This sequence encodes CASSSFPGLGFSDTQYF.

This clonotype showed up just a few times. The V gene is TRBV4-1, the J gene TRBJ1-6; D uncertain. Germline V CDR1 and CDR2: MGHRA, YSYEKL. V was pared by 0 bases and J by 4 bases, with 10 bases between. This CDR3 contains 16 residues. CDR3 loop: CASSQEVRIYNSPLHF. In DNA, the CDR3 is TGCGCCAGCAGCCAAGAAGTTAGGATTTATAATTCACCCCTCCACTTT.

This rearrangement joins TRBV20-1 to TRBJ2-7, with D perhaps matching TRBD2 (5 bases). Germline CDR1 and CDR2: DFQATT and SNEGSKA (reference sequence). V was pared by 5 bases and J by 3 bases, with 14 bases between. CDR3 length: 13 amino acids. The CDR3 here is CSAWETVLYEQYF. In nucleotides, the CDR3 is TGCAGTGCTTGGGAGACGGTGCTCTACGAGCAGTACTTC.

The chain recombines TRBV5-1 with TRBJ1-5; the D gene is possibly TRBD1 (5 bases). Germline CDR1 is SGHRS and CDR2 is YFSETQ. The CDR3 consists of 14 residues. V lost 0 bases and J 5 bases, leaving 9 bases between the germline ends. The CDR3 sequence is CASSLGDAHQPQHF. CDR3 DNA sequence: TGCGCCAGCAGCTTGGGGGACGCTCATCAGCCCCAGCATTTT.

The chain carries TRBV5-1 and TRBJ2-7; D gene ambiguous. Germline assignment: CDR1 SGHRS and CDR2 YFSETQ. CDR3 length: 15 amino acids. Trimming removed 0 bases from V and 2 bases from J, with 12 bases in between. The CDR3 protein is CASSLALVSAYEQYF. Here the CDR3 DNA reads TGCGCCAGCAGCTTGGCCTTAGTGTCTGCCTACGAGCAGTACTTC.

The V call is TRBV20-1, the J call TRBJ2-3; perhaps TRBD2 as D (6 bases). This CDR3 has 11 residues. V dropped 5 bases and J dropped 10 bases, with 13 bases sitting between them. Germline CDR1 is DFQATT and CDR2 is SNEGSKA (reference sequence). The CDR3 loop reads CSAWPGRAQYF. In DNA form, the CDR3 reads TGCAGTGCTTGGCCCGGGAGAGCGCAGTATTTT.

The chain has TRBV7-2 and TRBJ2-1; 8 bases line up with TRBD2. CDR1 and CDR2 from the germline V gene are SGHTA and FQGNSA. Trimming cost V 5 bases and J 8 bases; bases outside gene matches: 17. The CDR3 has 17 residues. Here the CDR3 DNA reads TGTGCCAGCAGCGTCCGGAGGGGTAGCGGGATTGGGTATGAGCAGTTCTTC. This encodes CASSVRRGSGIGYEQFF.

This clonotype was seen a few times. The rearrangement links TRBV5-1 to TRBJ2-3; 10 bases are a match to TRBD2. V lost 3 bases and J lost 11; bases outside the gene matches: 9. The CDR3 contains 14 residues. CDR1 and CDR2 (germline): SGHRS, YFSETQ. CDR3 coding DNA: TGCGCCAGCAGCTCCAGCGGGAGGGCCGAGTTGCAGTATTTT. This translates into CASSSSGRAELQYF.

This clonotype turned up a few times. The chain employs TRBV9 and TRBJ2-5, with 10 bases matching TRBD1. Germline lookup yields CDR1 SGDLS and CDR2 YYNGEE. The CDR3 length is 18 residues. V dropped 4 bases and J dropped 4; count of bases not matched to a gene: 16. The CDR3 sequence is CASSLALTGGVAGETQYF. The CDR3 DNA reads TGTGCCAGCAGCTTAGCCCTGACAGGGGGCGTAGCGGGAGAGACCCAGTACTTC.

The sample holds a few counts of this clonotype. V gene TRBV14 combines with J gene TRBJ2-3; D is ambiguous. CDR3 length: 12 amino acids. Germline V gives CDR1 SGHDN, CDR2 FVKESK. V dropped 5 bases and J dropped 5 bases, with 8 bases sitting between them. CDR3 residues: CASSSTGDTQYF. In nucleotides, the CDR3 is TGTGCCAGCAGCTCGACGGGAGATACGCAGTATTTT. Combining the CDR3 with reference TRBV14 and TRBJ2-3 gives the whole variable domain EAGVTQFPSHSVIEKGQTVTLRCDPISGHDNLYWYRRVMGKEIKFLLHFVKESKQDESGMPNNRFLAERTGGTYSTLKVQPAELEDSGVYFCASSSTGDTQYFGPGTRLTVL.

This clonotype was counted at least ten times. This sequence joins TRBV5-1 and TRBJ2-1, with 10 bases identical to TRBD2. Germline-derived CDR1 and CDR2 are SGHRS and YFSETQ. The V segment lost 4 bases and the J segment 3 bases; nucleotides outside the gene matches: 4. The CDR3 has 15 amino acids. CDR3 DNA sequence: TGCGCCAGCAGCCCGGGACTAGCGTACTACAATGAGCAGTTCTTC. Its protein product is CASSPGLAYYNEQFF.

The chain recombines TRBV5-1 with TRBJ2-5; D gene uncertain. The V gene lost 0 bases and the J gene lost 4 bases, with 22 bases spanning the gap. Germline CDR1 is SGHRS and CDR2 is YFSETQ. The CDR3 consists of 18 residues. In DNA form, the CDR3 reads TGCGCCAGCAGCTTGGACGGAAATCCAGGCCGAATTGGAGAGACCCAGTACTTC. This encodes CASSLDGNPGRIGETQYF.

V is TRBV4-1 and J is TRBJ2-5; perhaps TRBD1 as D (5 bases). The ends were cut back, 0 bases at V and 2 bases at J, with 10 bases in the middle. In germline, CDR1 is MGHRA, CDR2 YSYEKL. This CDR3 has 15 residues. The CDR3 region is CASSQERQIQETQYF. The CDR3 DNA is TGCGCCAGCAGCCAAGAGCGACAGATACAAGAGACCCAGTACTTC.

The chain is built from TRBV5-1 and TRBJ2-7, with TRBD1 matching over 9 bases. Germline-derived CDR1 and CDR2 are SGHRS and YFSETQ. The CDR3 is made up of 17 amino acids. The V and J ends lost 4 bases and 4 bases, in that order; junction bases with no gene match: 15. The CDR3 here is CASSPERDLDRGYEQYF. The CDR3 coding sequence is TGCGCCAGCAGCCCGGAGAGGGATTTGGACAGGGGTTACGAGCAGTACTTC.

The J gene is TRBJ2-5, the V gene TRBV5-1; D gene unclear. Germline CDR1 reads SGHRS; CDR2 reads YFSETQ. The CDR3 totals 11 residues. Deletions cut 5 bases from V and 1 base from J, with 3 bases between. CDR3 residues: CASRLQETQYF. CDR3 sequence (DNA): TGCGCCAGCAGACTCCAAGAGACCCAGTACTTC.

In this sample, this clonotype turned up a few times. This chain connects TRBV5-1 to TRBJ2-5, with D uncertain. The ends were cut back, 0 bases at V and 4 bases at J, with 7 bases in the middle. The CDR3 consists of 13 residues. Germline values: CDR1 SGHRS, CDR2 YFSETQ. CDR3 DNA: TGCGCCAGCAGCTTGGGAATATTAGAGACCCAGTACTTC. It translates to CASSLGILETQYF. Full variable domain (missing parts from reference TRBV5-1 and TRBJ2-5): KAGVTQTPRYLIKTRGQQVTLSCSPISGHRSVSWYQQTPGQGLQFLFEYFSETQRNKGNFPGRFSGRQFSNSRSEMNVSTLELGDSALYLCASSLGILETQYFGPGTRLLVL.

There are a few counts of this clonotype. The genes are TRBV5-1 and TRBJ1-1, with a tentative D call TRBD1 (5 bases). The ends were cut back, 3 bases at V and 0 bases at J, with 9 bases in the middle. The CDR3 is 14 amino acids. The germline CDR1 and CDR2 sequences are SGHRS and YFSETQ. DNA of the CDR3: TGCGCCAGCAGCTACCAGGGTTTGAACACTGAAGCTTTCTTT. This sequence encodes CASSYQGLNTEAFF.

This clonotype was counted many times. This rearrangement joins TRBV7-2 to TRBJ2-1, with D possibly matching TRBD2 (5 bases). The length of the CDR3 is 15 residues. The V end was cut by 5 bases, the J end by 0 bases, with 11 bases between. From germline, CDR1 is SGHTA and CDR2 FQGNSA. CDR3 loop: CASSLGSSSYNEQFF. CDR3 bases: TGTGCCAGCAGCCTAGGGAGCTCCTCCTACAATGAGCAGTTCTTC.

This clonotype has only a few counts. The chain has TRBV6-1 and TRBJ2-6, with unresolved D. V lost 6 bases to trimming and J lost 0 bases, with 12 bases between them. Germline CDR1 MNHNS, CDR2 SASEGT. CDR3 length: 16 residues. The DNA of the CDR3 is TGTGCCAGCAGCCCCCTACGGGTCTCTGGGGCCAACGTCCTGACTTTC. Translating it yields CASSPLRVSGANVLTF.

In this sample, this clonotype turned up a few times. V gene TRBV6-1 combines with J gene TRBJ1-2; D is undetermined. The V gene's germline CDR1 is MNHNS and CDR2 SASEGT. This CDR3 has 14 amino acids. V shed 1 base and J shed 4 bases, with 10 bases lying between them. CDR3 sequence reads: CASSEVGQVYGYTF. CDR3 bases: TGTGCCAGCAGTGAAGTAGGGCAAGTCTATGGCTACACCTTC.

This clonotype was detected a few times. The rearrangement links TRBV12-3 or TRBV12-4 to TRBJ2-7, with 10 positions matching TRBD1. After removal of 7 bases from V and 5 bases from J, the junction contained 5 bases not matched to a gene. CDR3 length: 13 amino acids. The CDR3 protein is CASTRQGAHEQYF. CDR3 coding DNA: TGTGCCAGCACGCGACAGGGGGCCCACGAGCAGTACTTC.

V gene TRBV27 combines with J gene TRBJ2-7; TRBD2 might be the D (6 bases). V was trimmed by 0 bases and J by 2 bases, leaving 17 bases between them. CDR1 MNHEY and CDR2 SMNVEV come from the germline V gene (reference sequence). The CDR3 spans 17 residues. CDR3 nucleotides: TGTGCCAGCAGTTTATCTGTATTGGGGGAGGACACCTACGAGCAGTACTTC. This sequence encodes CASSLSVLGEDTYEQYF.

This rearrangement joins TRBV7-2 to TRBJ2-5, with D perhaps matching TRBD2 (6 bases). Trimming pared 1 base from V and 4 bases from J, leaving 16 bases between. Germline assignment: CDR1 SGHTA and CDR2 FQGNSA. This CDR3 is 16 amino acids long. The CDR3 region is CASSLVFLGGSETQYF. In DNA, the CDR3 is TGTGCCAGCAGCTTAGTTTTCTTGGGAGGATCAGAGACCCAGTACTTC.